This TCR beta chain was found in a study of regulatory T cells in long-lasting Graves disease. Study at large: Persistent Graves' disease meant over 5 years of antithyroid drugs with positive TSH receptor antibodies.

Construction of the TCR beta libraries employed iRepertoire HTBI primers in conjunction with Arm-PCR of CDR3 regions. TCRdb processed the multiplex PCR reads anew with MiXCR; each CDR3 protein has one entry. The profile shows a few hundred thousand distinct CDR3 sequences, roughly a fifth of them singletons. Findings and limits, study-wide: Having only a small sample size may have limited accuracy. Patients with persistent Graves' had lower TCR diversity than newly diagnosed patients.

Time point noted: persistent/refractory GD, antithyroid drugs over 5 years with positive TRAb. The authors made the TCR library using RNA they extracted from PBMCs. The V and J ends lost 5 bases and 6 bases, in that order; junction bases with no gene match: 6. This CDR3 has 14 residues. Germline V CDR1 and CDR2: MDHEN, SYDVKM. In its sample, this clonotype was seen many times. Its specificity is not known. The chain has TRBV28 and TRBJ1-5; 8 bases align to TRBD1. This TCR was sampled from a female donor with Graves disease. Material: peripheral blood mononuclear cells (PBMCs), obtained when the disease was refractory, from a patient treated with antithyroid drugs. CDR3 DNA: TGTGCCAGCAGTCCAGGGGGCGCCCCTCAGCCCCAGCATTTT. Amino acids: CASSPGGAPQPQHF.